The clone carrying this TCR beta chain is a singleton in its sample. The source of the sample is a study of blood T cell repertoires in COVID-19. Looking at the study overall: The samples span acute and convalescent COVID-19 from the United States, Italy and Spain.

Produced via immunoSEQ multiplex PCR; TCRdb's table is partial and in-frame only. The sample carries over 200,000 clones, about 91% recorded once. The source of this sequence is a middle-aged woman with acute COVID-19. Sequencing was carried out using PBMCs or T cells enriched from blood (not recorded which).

In DNA, the CDR3 is TGTGCCAGCAGTTACTCGGGGCGGGGCTCCTACAATGAGCAGTTCTTC. Its protein product is CASSYSGRGSYNEQFF. V usage is TRBV6-5 and J usage is TRBJ2-1; possibly TRBD2 for D (6 bases). The CDR3 contains 16 residues. Trimming took 0 bases from V and 0 from J, leaving 9 bases between them. Germline CDR1 MNHEY, CDR2 SVGAGI.